Listed below are T cell receptor beta chains from one sample, sequenced in a study of blood T cell repertoires in COVID-19. Data came from immunoSEQ multiplex PCR; TCRdb stores just in-frame clones and leaves some out. Of approximately 40,000 clones listed, just under 85% are singletons. What was sequenced was peripheral blood. The receptor source for this set is a woman aged 55-75 years with acute or convalescent COVID-19. The CDR3 runs from the conserved cysteine through the conserved F or W. The D gene is left open where the match is weak. Size tells how often a clone was seen (once, few, many) or the class of an expanded clone, and some rows leave it out.

D,V,J,size,CDR3,DNA
TRBD1,TRBV5-4,TRBJ1-1,few,CASSPPDRASNTEAFF,TGTGCCAGCAGCCCTCCTGACAGGGCTTCGAACACTGAAGCTTTCTTT
.,TRBV30,TRBJ1-2,.,CAWSVFMRSYGYTF,TGTGCCTGGAGTGTATTTATGAGGAGCTATGGCTACACCTTC
.,TRBV15,TRBJ1-2,.,CATSRTSGNYGYTF,TGTGCCACCAGTCGGACGAGCGGGAACTATGGCTACACCTTC
.,TRBV5-1,TRBJ1-3,.,CASRPQGFSGNTIYF,TGCGCCAGCAGGCCACAGGGCTTCTCTGGAAACACCATATATTTT
TRBD1,TRBV28,TRBJ1-4,.,CASRPTRGPGEKLFF,TGTGCCAGCAGGCCCACCAGGGGGCCGGGGGAAAAACTGTTTTTT
TRBD1,TRBV5-6,TRBJ1-2,few,CASSRRLQGAQQYGYTF,TGTGCCAGCAGCCGACGGTTACAGGGGGCGCAACAATATGGCTACACCTTC
.,TRBV28,TRBJ1-2,.,CASSRVRGGVDQSYTF,TGTGCCAGCAGCAGAGTGCGCGGGGGCGTTGATCAGAGCTACACCTTC
.,TRBV14,TRBJ1-1,.,CASTSPGGTEAFF,TGTGCCAGCACATCCCCCGGAGGGACTGAAGCTTTCTTT
TRBD1,TRBV18,TRBJ1-2,.,CASSLNTGELDGYTF,TGTGCCAGCTCACTGAACACAGGGGAACTAGATGGCTACACCTTC
TRBD1,TRBV5-5,TRBJ2-7,.,CASSIGTGGEQYF,TGTGCCAGCAGCATCGGGACAGGGGGCGAGCAGTACTTC
.,TRBV3-1/TRBV3-2,TRBJ2-7,few,CASSGPGIYEQYF,TGTGCCAGCAGCGGTCCCGGGATTTACGAGCAGTACTTC
.,TRBV6-1,TRBJ1-1,once,CASSDRDTRRGEAFF,TGTGCCAGCAGTGACCGGGACACTCGAAGGGGTGAAGCTTTCTTT
.,TRBV19,TRBJ2-3,once,CASSIRGAADTQYF,TGTGCCAGTAGTATACGGGGAGCGGCAGATACGCAGTATTTT
TRBD2,TRBV2,TRBJ2-3,.,CASSRGGLDTQYF,TGTGCCAGCAGTCGGGGGGGTTTAGATACGCAGTATTTT
TRBD2,TRBV4-1,TRBJ2-3,few,CASSPAGGRGDTQYF,TGCGCCAGCAGCCCAGCGGGAGGGCGGGGAGATACGCAGTATTTT
.,TRBV27,TRBJ2-7,.,CASSLRGGDYEQYF,TGTGCCAGCAGTTTAAGAGGGGGGGACTACGAGCAGTACTTC
.,TRBV4-2,TRBJ2-2,.,CASSPGGFANTGELFF,TGTGCCAGCAGCCCGGGCGGGTTCGCGAACACCGGGGAGCTGTTTTTT
.,TRBV3-1/TRBV3-2,TRBJ2-1,.,CASSLIQGSNEQFF,TGTGCCAGCAGCCTTATACAGGGAAGCAATGAGCAGTTCTTC
.,TRBV27,TRBJ1-2,.,CASSLSLDYGYTF,TGTGCCAGCAGTTTATCCCTTGACTATGGCTACACCTTC
TRBD2,TRBV30,TRBJ2-3,.,CASKRGASTDTQYF,TGTGCCTCCAAGCGGGGGGCTAGCACAGATACGCAGTATTTT
.,TRBV15,TRBJ1-4,.,CATSPRRGTNEKLFF,TGTGCCACCAGCCCGAGGCGGGGGACTAATGAAAAACTGTTTTTT
.,TRBV20-1,TRBJ1-1,.,CSASRNTEAFF,TGCAGTGCTAGCAGAAACACTGAAGCTTTCTTT
.,TRBV10-2,TRBJ1-1,few,CASSDLFPGMRINTEAFF,TGCGCCAGCAGTGATTTGTTTCCAGGGATGAGGATTAACACTGAAGCTTTCTTT
.,TRBV7-9,TRBJ1-1,few,CASSPLGDIPFF,TGTGCCAGCAGCCCCCTAGGGGACATCCCTTTCTTT
.,TRBV28,TRBJ1-6,.,CASSLGFGRAHSPLHF,TGTGCCAGCAGTTTGGGGTTCGGCAGGGCCCATTCACCCCTCCACTTT
.,TRBV7-9,TRBJ2-7,.,CASSLEGVGEQYF,TGTGCCAGCAGCTTAGAAGGGGTTGGCGAGCAGTACTTC
.,TRBV9,TRBJ1-2,.,CASSAPYRHQGGYTF,TGTGCCAGCAGCGCGCCCTACAGGCACCAAGGTGGCTACACCTTC
.,TRBV30,TRBJ1-4,.,CAWSVSKRTNEKLFF,TGTGCCTGGAGTGTATCAAAACGGACTAATGAAAAACTGTTTTTT
.,TRBV3-1/TRBV3-2,TRBJ2-5,.,CASSDLTLSETQYF,TGTGCCAGCAGCGATTTAACTCTCTCTGAGACCCAGTACTTC
.,TRBV6-6,TRBJ2-2,few,CASTKLRANTGELFF,TGTGCCAGCACCAAACTCAGGGCGAACACCGGGGAGCTGTTTTTT
TRBD2,TRBV11-2,TRBJ2-7,.,CASSLAGTSYYEQYF,TGTGCCAGCAGCTTAGCCGGGACTAGTTACTACGAGCAGTACTTC
.,TRBV10-3,TRBJ1-2,once,CAISESKSGILYGYTF,TGTGCCATCAGTGAGTCGAAATCAGGGATTTTATATGGCTACACCTTC
TRBD2,TRBV9,TRBJ2-3,.,CASSPGLAGEDTQYF,TGTGCCAGCAGCCCAGGACTAGCAGGTGAGGATACGCAGTATTTT
TRBD1,TRBV7-8,TRBJ2-1,.,CASSLGGQRPYNEQFF,TGTGCCAGCAGCTTAGGGGGACAGCGCCCCTACAATGAGCAGTTCTTC
.,TRBV4-1,TRBJ1-1,.,CASRVSPRLALNTEAFF,TGCGCCAGCAGAGTCTCCCCAAGGCTAGCACTGAACACTGAAGCTTTCTTT
.,TRBV18,TRBJ1-5,.,CASSLRGQPQHF,TGTGCCAGCTCACTACGAGGGCAGCCCCAGCATTTT
.,TRBV27,TRBJ1-5,once,CASSLGLEGQPQHF,TGTGCCAGCAGTTTGGGGTTGGAGGGACAGCCCCAGCATTTT
.,TRBV12-3/TRBV12-4,TRBJ1-6,.,CASSSLVRPLHF,TGTGCCAGCAGCTCCCTGGTGAGACCCCTCCACTTT
.,TRBV5-1,TRBJ1-4,.,CASSLEGANEKLFF,TGCGCCAGCAGCTTGGAGGGGGCTAATGAAAAACTGTTTTTT
.,TRBV21-1,TRBJ2-5,.,CASSNFRQTGTGQETQYF,TGTGCCAGCAGCAACTTCCGACAGACAGGGACCGGCCAAGAGACCCAGTACTTC
.,TRBV30,TRBJ1-3,.,CAWSKGFSGNTIYF,TGTGCCTGGAGTAAGGGGTTCTCTGGAAACACCATATATTTT
TRBD1,TRBV6-2/TRBV6-3,TRBJ2-5,.,CASSPGPGQPGQETQYF,TGTGCCAGCAGCCCAGGCCCGGGACAGCCCGGCCAAGAGACCCAGTACTTC
.,TRBV5-1,TRBJ2-5,.,CASSYQTGYGETQYF,TGCGCCAGCAGCTACCAGACAGGATACGGGGAGACCCAGTACTTC
.,TRBV24-1,TRBJ1-2,.,CATSEGASPYGYTF,TGTGCCACCAGTGAGGGCGCCTCGCCCTATGGCTACACCTTC
TRBD2,TRBV7-8,TRBJ2-5,.,CASRSLAGFGDLTQYF,TGTGCCAGCAGATCGCTAGCGGGATTTGGTGATCTGACCCAGTACTTC
TRBD2,TRBV6-4,TRBJ2-5,.,CASSSKRGPRETQYF,TGTGCCAGCAGTTCGAAGCGGGGTCCTAGGGAGACCCAGTACTTC
TRBD2,TRBV11-1,TRBJ2-3,.,CASSLEGLAGKDTQYF,TGTGCCAGCAGCTTAGAGGGACTAGCGGGAAAAGATACGCAGTATTTT
TRBD1,TRBV5-1,TRBJ1-1,.,CASSSFIGTGTEAFF,TGCGCCAGCAGCTCATTCATCGGGACAGGTACTGAAGCTTTCTTT
.,TRBV5-4,TRBJ2-5,once,CASSLARGIAETQYF,TGTGCCAGCAGCTTGGCTAGGGGCATAGCAGAGACCCAGTACTTC
.,TRBV3-1/TRBV3-2,TRBJ1-5,.,CASSQGTSNQPQHF,TGTGCCAGCAGCCAGGGGACAAGCAATCAGCCCCAGCATTTT
.,TRBV7-3,TRBJ2-1,once,CASSSMVTLEQFF,TGTGCCAGCAGCTCTATGGTAACTCTTGAGCAGTTCTTC
TRBD2,TRBV5-1,TRBJ2-1,.,CASSSGTSTSNEQFF,TGCGCCAGCAGCTCCGGGACTAGCACCTCCAATGAGCAGTTCTTC
TRBD1,TRBV11-3,TRBJ1-3,.,CASSAGQGNTIYF,TGTGCCAGCAGCGCGGGACAGGGAAACACCATATATTTT
TRBD1,TRBV7-8,TRBJ1-1,.,CASSLVGTENTEAFF,TGTGCCAGCAGCTTAGTAGGGACAGAGAACACTGAAGCTTTCTTT
TRBD2,TRBV5-1,TRBJ2-1,.,CASSDTSGSNEQFF,TGCGCCAGCAGCGATACTAGCGGGAGTAATGAGCAGTTCTTC
TRBD1,TRBV6-5,TRBJ1-3,.,CASRSTGIAGNTIYF,TGTGCCAGCAGGTCGACAGGGATCGCTGGAAACACCATATATTTT
TRBD1,TRBV5-1,TRBJ2-5,.,CASSLSGQAKETQYF,TGCGCCAGCAGCTTGTCCGGACAGGCTAAAGAGACCCAGTACTTC
.,TRBV14,TRBJ1-2,few,CASSQVGGPGNYGYTF,TGTGCCAGCAGCCAAGTCGGCGGTCCTGGTAACTATGGCTACACCTTC
TRBD1,TRBV30,TRBJ1-6,.,CAWAQGPGSPLHF,TGTGCCTGGGCACAGGGGCCAGGGTCACCCCTCCACTTT